This T cell receptor (beta chain) originates from a study of T cell repertoires and Cas9 in healthy adults. Turning to the study itself: SpCas9-reactive CD4 and CD8 T cells were characterized for potency, cytotoxicity and lineage.

As concerns this clone: No antigen is known for it.

TCRdb's copy holds only in-frame clones and misses some; the assay was immunoSEQ multiplex PCR. The table records about 22,000 clones, less than 95% of them present only once. Trimming cost V 5 bases and J 0 bases; bases outside gene matches: 9. The CDR3 is made up of 17 amino acids. From germline, CDR1 is SEHNR and CDR2 FQNEAQ (reference sequence). Study outcomes and limitations: SpCas9-reactive regulatory T cells reportedly mitigated SpCas9-reactive effector T cells in vitro.

The origin of this receptor is a human donor in good health. The chain uses TRBV7-9 and TRBJ2-1, with 8 nucleotides matching TRBD2. The source material was CD4+ effector T cells (CD127+, CD25-, CD137-, CD154-) from PBMCs; culture status not recorded. CDR3 amino acids: CASSPRGLAGSYNEQFF. DNA of the CDR3: TGTGCCAGCAGCCCGAGGGGCCTAGCGGGCTCCTACAATGAGCAGTTCTTC.